The 31 T cell receptor beta chains given below trace back to one sample, sequenced in a study of OX40 agonist ivuxolimab in advanced cancers. The protocol was immunoSEQ multiplex PCR, while the TCRdb copy is restricted to in-frame clones and leaves out a portion. The table includes more than 100,000 clones, 85% to 90% detected once. Sequenced material: CD4+ or CD8+ T cells sorted from blood, taken in a trial of the OX40 agonist ivuxolimab. The source of these receptors is an adult with an advanced solid tumor such as melanoma, head and neck, liver or kidney cancer.

This chain links TRBV19 with TRBJ1-6; 9 bases map to TRBD1. Germline V lookup: CDR1 LNHDA, CDR2 SQIVND (reference sequence). The CDR3 runs to 16 residues. V gave up 5 bases and J gave up 6 bases; unmatched junction bases: 8. For the CDR3, the DNA is TGTGCCAGTAGTCTCATGGGACAGGGTTCTAATTCACCCCTCCACTTT. Residues: CASSLMGQGSNSPLHF.

J is TRBJ2-5 and V is TRBV28; D is unclear. V gave up 3 bases and J gave up 5 bases, with 19 bases separating them. Per germline, CDR1 MDHEN and CDR2 SYDVKM. CDR3 length: 16 residues. CDR3 amino acids: CASSLSGTRVRETQYF. The DNA for the CDR3 is TGTGCCAGCAGTTTGTCAGGAACAAGGGTGAGGGAGACCCAGTACTTC.

The V call is TRBV5-1, the J call TRBJ2-5; D is possibly TRBD1 or TRBD2 (6 bases each). The V and J ends lost 4 bases and 2 bases respectively, with 12 bases between them. The CDR3 loop spans 14 amino acids. The V gene's germline CDR1 is SGHRS and CDR2 YFSETQ. CDR3 bases: TGCGCCAGCAGCGTCACAGGGACTCAAGAGACCCAGTACTTC. Translated: CASSVTGTQETQYF.

The chain combines TRBV28 with TRBJ1-2; 10 bases fit TRBD1. This CDR3 region has 13 residues. CDR1 MDHEN and CDR2 SYDVKM come from the germline V gene. The junction had 8 bases not matched to a gene; V was cut back by 9 bases and J by 7 bases. The CDR3 protein is CASVTGGRVGYTF. As DNA, the CDR3 is TGTGCCAGTGTGACAGGGGGCCGTGTTGGCTACACCTTC.

This sequence joins TRBV7-9 and TRBJ1-2, with D maybe TRBD1 (6 bases). This CDR3 contains 15 residues. Trimming took off 2 bases at V and 2 bases at J, with 12 bases between the two ends. The germline V gene encodes CDR1 SEHNR and CDR2 FQNEAQ (reference sequence). This CDR3 reads CASSLTAGANYGYTF. CDR3 nucleotide sequence: TGTGCCAGCAGCTTAACCGCGGGGGCGAACTATGGCTACACCTTC.

The chain employs TRBV11-3 and TRBJ2-1; 7 bases align to TRBD2. V trimming: 4 bases; J trimming: 7 bases; junction bases outside the gene matches: 7. The CDR3 covers 14 residues. Germline CDR1 SGHNT, CDR2 YENEEA. CDR3 coding DNA: TGTGCCAGCAGCTCCCAGTTGGGGGGGAATGAGCAGTTCTTC. The encoded protein is CASSSQLGGNEQFF. Full variable domain (missing parts from reference TRBV11-3 and TRBJ2-1): EAGVVQSPRYKIIEKKQPVAFWCNPISGHNTLYWYLQNLGQGPELLIRYENEEAVDDSQLPKDRFSAERLKGVDSTLKIQPAELGDSAVYLCASSSQLGGNEQFFGPGTRLTVL.

This rearrangement joins TRBV6-6 to TRBJ1-5; the D gene is possibly TRBD1 (6 bases). Looked up from germline, CDR1 is MNHNY and CDR2 is SVGAGI (reference sequence). This CDR3 is 15 amino acids long. V was trimmed by 6 bases and J by 2 bases, leaving 14 bases between them. For the CDR3, the DNA is TGTGCCAGCAGGTCACCATCAGGGGGCAATCAGCCCCAGCATTTT. As protein: CASRSPSGGNQPQHF.

This rearrangement joins TRBV7-2 to TRBJ1-3, with a weak D call TRBD1 (5 bases). V was shortened by 2 bases and J by 4 bases, with 24 bases between the two germline ends. The CDR3 is made up of 19 amino acids. Germline lookup yields CDR1 SGHTA and CDR2 FQGNSA. The CDR3 is CASSLSATANLGAGNTIYF. The CDR3 region has the DNA TGTGCCAGCAGCTTATCCGCGACAGCTAACCTAGGAGCGGGAAACACCATATATTTT.

The CDR3 sequence: CASSPGRGGNTEAFF. DNA for the CDR3: TGCGCCAGCAGTCCCGGGCGGGGAGGAAACACTGAAGCTTTCTTT. The chain couples TRBV4-1 to TRBJ1-1; D remains unclear. Looked up from germline, CDR1 is MGHRA and CDR2 is YSYEKL. The CDR3 spans 15 residues. V gave up 6 bases and J gave up 2 bases, with 16 bases separating them.

V is TRBV9 and J is TRBJ2-5; 8 bases match TRBD1. From germline, CDR1 is SGDLS and CDR2 YYNGEE. Trimming took 0 bases from V and 4 from J; bases not matched to a gene: 17. The CDR3 consists of 19 residues. The CDR3 bases are TGTGCCAGCAGCGTAGGCTTGGGCAGGGGGCGAAGAATGGCAGAGACCCAGTACTTC. It translates to CASSVGLGRGRRMAETQYF.

The table lists this clone with a few counts. The V and J genes are TRBV11-2 and TRBJ1-2, with TRBD1 as a possible D gene (5 bases). CDR1 SGHAT and CDR2 FQNNGV come from the germline V gene. This CDR3 comprises 14 residues. The V gene lost 5 bases and the J gene lost 6 bases, with 16 bases spanning the gap. The CDR3 coding sequence is TGTGCCAGCAGCAAATCGGCCTTCAGGGATGGCTACACCTTC. It is translated as CASSKSAFRDGYTF.

The V call is TRBV6-1, the J call TRBJ1-1, with 8 bases lining up with TRBD1. This CDR3 spans 12 amino acids. J lost 7 bases, V lost 5 bases, and 3 bases had no gene match. Germline V gene data show CDR1 as MNHNS and CDR2 as SASEGT. This chain's CDR3 is CASSPQGGEAFF. The CDR3 DNA sequence: TGTGCCAGCAGTCCACAGGGGGGTGAAGCTTTCTTT.

The chain has TRBV19 and TRBJ2-5, with TRBD2 as a possible D gene (5 bases). The CDR3 runs to 13 residues. V dropped 6 bases and J dropped 5 bases, with 13 bases sitting between them. Germline-derived CDR1 and CDR2 are LNHDA and SQIVND (reference sequence). DNA of the CDR3: TGTGCCAGTAGGGAGAGGGCCGACGAGACCCAGTACTTC. Translated: CASRERADETQYF.

This chain connects TRBV7-2 to TRBJ2-2; no clear D. The CDR3 contains 12 residues. The germline CDR1 and CDR2 sequences are SGHTA and FQGNSA. V was clipped by 4 bases and J by 4 bases, with 4 bases between them. The CDR3 here is CASSSPTGELFF. For the CDR3, the DNA is TGTGCCAGCAGCTCCCCCACCGGGGAGCTGTTTTTT.

The chain combines TRBV6-1 with TRBJ2-3; D not certain. Trimming removed 2 bases from V and 3 bases from J, with 15 bases in between. Germline CDR1 MNHNS, CDR2 SASEGT. This CDR3 contains 16 residues. CDR3 in DNA: TGTGCCAGCAGTGAACGGCCACAGCCCAAAACAGATACGCAGTATTTT. It yields the protein CASSERPQPKTDTQYF.

The chain links TRBV11-2 to TRBJ1-5, with D uncertain. The CDR3 extends over 15 amino acids. Germline CDR1 and CDR2: SGHAT and FQNNGV. The V end was cut by 1 base, the J end by 0 bases, with 7 bases between. The CDR3 spells CASSLGAASNQPQHF. CDR3 nucleotides: TGTGCCAGCAGCTTAGGGGCAGCTAGCAATCAGCCCCAGCATTTT.

This clone showed up just once. The CDR3 here is CASSLGDELGTEAFF. For the CDR3, the DNA is TGCGCCAGCAGCTTGGGCGATGAGTTGGGCACTGAAGCTTTCTTT. V usage is TRBV5-1 and J usage is TRBJ1-1; D not resolved. Trimming left V 0 bases short and J 4 bases short, with 13 bases between. The CDR3 extends over 15 amino acids. Germline CDR1 and CDR2: SGHRS and YFSETQ.

The chain has TRBV19 and TRBJ2-3; no clear D. Germline V gene data show CDR1 as LNHDA and CDR2 as SQIVND (reference sequence). The CDR3 extends over 12 amino acids. The V and J ends lost 6 bases and 2 bases respectively, with 6 bases between them. CDR3 in amino acids: CASSPTTDTQYF. The CDR3 DNA is TGTGCCAGTAGCCCCACCACAGATACGCAGTATTTT.

This chain uses TRBV7-9 with TRBJ2-1, with D perhaps TRBD2 (5 bases). Germline values: CDR1 SEHNR, CDR2 FQNEAQ (reference sequence). The CDR3 is 13 amino acids. With 5 bases removed from V and 3 bases from J, the gap between germline ends came to 8 bases. The CDR3 nucleotides read TGTGCCAGCAGCCGTACTAGCTACAATGAGCAGTTCTTC. Translated: CASSRTSYNEQFF.

The V gene is TRBV6-1, the J gene TRBJ1-1, with TRBD1 as a possible D gene (5 bases). The germline V and J ends were trimmed by 11 bases and 8 bases, with 9 bases remaining between them. CDR3 length equals 9 residues. Germline-derived CDR1 and CDR2 are MNHNS and SASEGT. CDR3 sequence reads: CAARDEAFF. The CDR3 nucleotides are TGTGCCGCCCGGGACGAAGCTTTCTTT.

The chain combines TRBV5-1 with TRBJ2-6, with TRBD1 as a possible D gene (6 bases). The CDR3 is made up of 18 amino acids. Germline assignment: CDR1 SGHRS and CDR2 YFSETQ. Trimming took off 0 bases at V and 0 bases at J, with 13 bases between the two ends. This CDR3 reads CASSLEGGLGSGANVLTF. CDR3 nucleotide sequence: TGCGCCAGCAGCTTGGAAGGGGGATTAGGCTCTGGGGCCAACGTCCTGACTTTC.

This sequence joins TRBV19 and TRBJ2-7; 10 nucleotides align to TRBD1. In germline, CDR1 is LNHDA, CDR2 SQIVND (reference sequence). The ends lost 6 bases at V and 3 bases at J; junction bases unmatched: 8. The CDR3 totals 15 residues. The CDR3 loop is CASSPPGTGDYEQYF. CDR3 nucleotides: TGTGCCAGTAGCCCTCCCGGGACAGGGGACTACGAGCAGTACTTC.

The gene calls are TRBV27 and TRBJ1-2; D may be TRBD1 (5 bases). There are 15 residues in the CDR3. V was clipped by 2 bases and J by 4 bases, with 14 bases between them. Germline V gene data show CDR1 as MNHEY and CDR2 as SMNVEV (reference sequence). The CDR3 coding sequence is TGTGCCAGCAGTTTAAGTTTTGGGGCCCTCTATGGCTACACCTTC. It codes for CASSLSFGALYGYTF.

This chain uses TRBV5-4 with TRBJ1-1; a weak D match, TRBD1 (5 bases). The germline V gene has CDR1 SGHNT and CDR2 YYREEE (reference sequence). The CDR3 loop spans 15 amino acids. Trimming pared 1 base from V and 3 bases from J, leaving 13 bases between. CDR3 in amino acids: CASSLSGGLDTEAFF. Here the CDR3 DNA reads TGTGCCAGCAGCTTGTCGGGGGGATTGGACACTGAAGCTTTCTTT.

The rearrangement links TRBV7-8 to TRBJ1-1; D unresolved. The V end lost 5 bases, the J end lost 7 bases, and 11 bases lay between the germline ends. Looked up from germline, CDR1 is SGHVS and CDR2 is FQNEAQ. The CDR3 has 12 residues. DNA for the CDR3: TGTGCCAGCAGCCGAGACACCCTTGAAGCTTTCTTT. This translates into CASSRDTLEAFF.

This clone was seen more than once but under ten times. J is TRBJ1-6 and V is TRBV14; a weak D match, TRBD1 (5 bases). V was pared by 2 bases and J by 6 bases, with 11 bases between. There are 15 residues in the CDR3. The V gene's germline CDR1 is SGHDN and CDR2 FVKESK. The CDR3 loop reads CASSQTGPFNSPLHF. CDR3 in DNA: TGTGCCAGCAGCCAAACAGGTCCGTTTAATTCACCCCTCCACTTT.

The chain uses TRBV19 and TRBJ2-3; tentative D call: TRBD1 (6 bases). This CDR3 has 14 residues. With 6 bases removed from V and 0 bases from J, the gap between germline ends came to 10 bases. Germline CDR1 and CDR2: LNHDA and SQIVND (reference sequence). The CDR3 spells CASRLQGSTDTQYF. In DNA, the CDR3 is TGTGCCAGTAGACTTCAGGGGAGCACAGATACGCAGTATTTT. The full variable domain, its missing parts supplied by reference TRBV19 and TRBJ2-3, is DGGITQSPKYLFRKEGQNVTLSCEQNLNHDAMYWYRQDPGQGLRLIYYSQIVNDFQKGDIAEGYSVSREKKESFPLTVTSAQKNPTAFYLCASRLQGSTDTQYFGPGTRLTVL.

The chain is built from TRBV10-3 and TRBJ1-5, with 8 bases matching TRBD1. Germline V lookup: CDR1 ENHRY, CDR2 SYGVKD. After removal of 6 bases from V and 6 bases from J, the junction contained 10 bases not matched to a gene. The CDR3 runs to 15 residues. Here the CDR3 reads CAIREPGQAGQPQHF. The CDR3 nucleotides read TGTGCCATCAGGGAACCGGGACAGGCTGGTCAGCCCCAGCATTTT.

This chain connects TRBV6-5 to TRBJ2-2, with 9 positions matching TRBD1. V trimming: 8 bases; J trimming: 9 bases; junction bases outside the gene matches: 10. Per germline, CDR1 MNHEY and CDR2 SVGAGI. This CDR3 has 14 amino acids. DNA of the CDR3: TGTGCCAGCTGTAGGACAGGGGTTGTCCGGGAGCTGTTTTTT. It encodes CASCRTGVVRELFF.

This rearrangement joins TRBV7-9 to TRBJ2-2, with D possibly being TRBD2 (6 bases). Between the trimmed V and J ends, which lost 1 base and 6 bases, there was a span of 18 bases. The germline V gene encodes CDR1 SEHNR and CDR2 FQNEAQ (reference sequence). This CDR3 has 17 amino acids. The CDR3 nucleotides are TGTGCCAGCAGCTTAGGATCTCTAGCGCCCCGGGCCGGGGAGCTGTTTTTT. This gives the protein CASSLGSLAPRAGELFF.

The chain joins TRBV7-7 to TRBJ2-5, with TRBD2 identical over 12 bases. V lost 3 bases and J lost 2; bases outside the gene matches: 4. The CDR3 is 16 residues long. Per the germline V gene, CDR1 is SSHAT and CDR2 is FNYEAQ (reference sequence). The CDR3 region has the DNA TGTGCCAGCAGCTTCGGGACTAGCGGGCCACAAGAGACCCAGTACTTC. It yields the protein CASSFGTSGPQETQYF. The full variable domain, in which reference TRBV7-7 and TRBJ2-5 provide the parts outside the CDR3, is GAGVSQSPRYKVTKRGQDVTLRCDPISSHATLYWYQQALGQGPEFLTYFNYEAQPDKSGLPSDRFSAERPEGSISTLTIQRTEQRDSAMYRCASSFGTSGPQETQYFGPGTRLLVL.